These T cell receptor beta chains were read from a single sample in a study of molecular identifiers for immune sequencing clone quantification. TCRdb passed the PCR reads through MiXCR, listing each CDR3 protein once. The sample consists of about 510,000 distinct CDR3 sequences, around 23% of them appearing once. Material for sequencing was naive CD8+ T cells from blood, with Jurkat cell RNA spiked in. The source is a human donor in good health. Some libraries in this study had Jurkat cell RNA spiked in. The CDR3 runs from the conserved cysteine through the conserved F or W. D genes are given only for firm matches. Size is omitted from some rows. Given values are once, few, many or a class for expanded clones.

TGTGCCAGCAGTACGCAAGACAGCTCCGAGCAGTACTTC	CASSTQDSSEQYF	TRBJ2-7	TRBV6-6	many	-
TGTGCCAGCAGCAACGCAGGGGGGTACGAGCAGTGCTTC	CASSNAGGYEQCF	TRBJ2-7	TRBV3-1	-	-
TGTGCCAGCAGCGTAGGGACAGGGGCGAACACTGAAGCTTTCTTT	CASSVGTGANTEAFF	TRBJ1-1	TRBV7-9	-	TRBD1
TGTGCCAGCAGAGGGCCCGGGACAATCTACAATGAGCAGTTCTTC	CASRGPGTIYNEQFF	TRBJ2-1	TRBV12-3/TRBV12-4	few	-
TGTGCCAGCAGTAACATTGGGGTCGCAACTAATGAAAAACTGTTTTTT	CASSNIGVATNEKLFF	TRBJ1-4	TRBV2	few	-
TGCAGCGCAATAGGACAAGAGGGATACACTGAAACTTTCTTT	CSAIGQEGYTETFF	TRBJ1-1	TRBV29-1	-	-
TGCAGTGCTAGCCCTGCGGGACTAGCGCGTTACGAGCAGTACTTC	CSASPAGLARYEQYF	TRBJ2-7	TRBV20-1	many	TRBD2
TGCGCCAGCAGCCAAGATGGAGGACTAGCGGGGGTGGAGCAGTTCTTC	CASSQDGGLAGVEQFF	TRBJ2-1	TRBV4-1	few	TRBD2
TGTGCCGGTAAGGGAGGCTCTGGAAACACCATATATTTT	CAGKGGSGNTIYF	TRBJ1-3	TRBV9	-	-
TGTGCCAGCAGCTTAGTCTGGACAAGCAATCAGCCCCAGCATTTT	CASSLVWTSNQPQHF	TRBJ1-5	TRBV7-2	many	-
TGCGCCAGCAGCCAAGATCGGGCCCAGGGCTCACTTTACTTC	CASSQDRAQGSLYF	TRBJ2-7	TRBV4-3	few	-
TGCAGCGTTGAAGATTCGCAGGGCCCCCCGCGGATGTATTTT	CSVEDSQGPPRMYF	TRBJ2-3	TRBV29-1	many	-
TGTGCCAGCAGCTTGTTATCTCACTACTCCTACGAGCAGTACTTC	CASSLLSHYSYEQYF	TRBJ2-7	TRBV7-8	-	-
TGTGCCAGCACCGGGACTACGAACACAGATACGCAGTATTTT	CASTGTTNTDTQYF	TRBJ2-3	TRBV6-2/TRBV6-3	many	TRBD2
TGCAGCGTTGACGAGCAGGGGGGAGAGACCCAGTACTTC	CSVDEQGGETQYF	TRBJ2-5	TRBV29-1	many	-
TGCGCCAGCAGCCGGGACGTCTTGAGCGTCGACGAGCAGTACTTC	CASSRDVLSVDEQYF	TRBJ2-7	TRBV4-3	many	-
TGTGCCAGCAGTGGGGACAGGGGTTACGGGCAGTACTTC	CASSGDRGYGQYF	TRBJ2-7	TRBV27	-	TRBD1
TGTGCCAGCAGATTTGACGGCCGGTATGGTGACGAGCAGTACTTC	CASRFDGRYGDEQYF	TRBJ2-7	TRBV6-5	few	-
TGTGCCAGCTCAGGAAACAGGGGAGATGGCTACACCTTC	CASSGNRGDGYTF	TRBJ1-2	TRBV6-5	-	TRBD1
TGTGCCAGCAGTTTATTTCCCTTAGATACGCAGTATTTT	CASSLFPLDTQYF	TRBJ2-3	TRBV28	many	-
TGTGCCAGCAGCTTAACGACAGGGATCACTGAAGCTTTCTTT	CASSLTTGITEAFF	TRBJ1-1	TRBV7-2	-	TRBD1
TGCAGTGCTAGGGCAACAGGGTCCGGGTCTAGCGGGAGGATTACCCATCTGGATACGCAGTATTTT	CSARATGSGSSGRITHLDTQYF	TRBJ2-3	TRBV20-1	-	TRBD2
TGTGCCAGCAGCCAAGTCCGTTGGGAGACCCAGTACTTC	CASSQVRWETQYF	TRBJ2-5	TRBV3-1	-	-
TGTGCCAGCAGCTTAGATGGGATAGCGGGAGGCACACATACGCAGTATTTT	CASSLDGIAGGTHTQYF	TRBJ2-3	TRBV11-2	-	TRBD2
TGCAGTGCTCCCGCCTCGGACTACCCCTACGAGCAGTACTTC	CSAPASDYPYEQYF	TRBJ2-7	TRBV20-1	few	-
TGCGCCGTGGCGGGGCTGAGGAATCAGCCCCAGCATTTT	CAVAGLRNQPQHF	TRBJ1-5	TRBV10-2	many	-
TGCGCCCGCCGCCGGGGGGGGGGGAATGAAAAACTGTTTTTT	CARRRGGGNEKLFF	TRBJ1-4	TRBV4-3	-	-
TGTGCCAGCAGCCTGGACATTTATAGCAATCAGCCCCAGCATTTT	CASSLDIYSNQPQHF	TRBJ1-5	TRBV6-6	-	-
TGCAGTGCTAGAGGGAGAGCGAGTCAGCCCCAGCATTTT	CSARGRASQPQHF	TRBJ1-5	TRBV20-1	many	-
TGCAGTGCTAGAGGGGTCCCAGGAGCTTTCTTT	CSARGVPGAFF	TRBJ1-1	TRBV20-1	-	-
TGTGCCAGCAGTGTCCCCCCCCAGCTTGAAAAACTGTTTTTT	CASSVPPQLEKLFF	TRBJ1-4	TRBV2	few	-
TGCAGTGCTAGAGATAGACAGGGGTATACCAGTCATAATTCACCCCTCCACTTT	CSARDRQGYTSHNSPLHF	TRBJ1-6	TRBV20-1	-	TRBD1
TGTGCCAGTAAGCTAGCCACCCGGGCGAACACCGGGGAGCTGTTTTTT	CASKLATRANTGELFF	TRBJ2-2	TRBV19	few	-
TGTGCCAGCAGCTTCGTACAGGAGCAGTTCTTC	CASSFVQEQFF	TRBJ2-1	TRBV7-2	many	-
TGTGCCAGCAGTTTGGGTCGGTACTACAATGAGCAGTTCTTC	CASSLGRYYNEQFF	TRBJ2-1	TRBV28	-	-
TGTGCCAGTAGTATCTACTATGGCTACACCTTC	CASSIYYGYTF	TRBJ1-2	TRBV19	many	-
TGCGCCAGCAGCCCAGACAGCCTTCGCGTCCACTATGGCTACACCTTC	CASSPDSLRVHYGYTF	TRBJ1-2	TRBV4-3	-	-
TGTGCCTGGATGTACGTGGGTACGCAGTATTTT	CAWMYVGTQYF	TRBJ2-3	TRBV30	-	-
TGTGCCAGCAGCTCTCCAGGGGGCGATGAGCAGTTCTTC	CASSSPGGDEQFF	TRBJ2-1	TRBV13	-	TRBD1
TGTGCCAGCAGTCCGGCGGGGGCGGGCCTCAACTATGGCTACACCTTC	CASSPAGAGLNYGYTF	TRBJ1-2	TRBV6-5	-	-
TGCAGTGCTAGTGGCCTAGACAGGGTGACAGATACGCAGTATTTT	CSASGLDRVTDTQYF	TRBJ2-3	TRBV20-1	many	TRBD1
TGTGCCAGCCAGGACTTGTACGAGCAGTACTTC	CASQDLYEQYF	TRBJ2-7	TRBV19	few	-
TGCGCCAGCAGCCAAGATGACAGGGAGGAAGAAAAACTGCTTTTT	CASSQDDREEEKLLF	TRBJ1-4	TRBV4-1	-	TRBD1
TGCAGTGCTAGAGGGAGAGGGCAAGAGACCCAGTACTTC	CSARGRGQETQYF	TRBJ2-5	TRBV20-1	-	-
TGCAGCGTTGAAGGGGTCGGGAGGCCCCCAGATACGCAGTATTTT	CSVEGVGRPPDTQYF	TRBJ2-3	TRBV29-1	many	TRBD2
TGTGCCAGCAGCGACCAACGCGGGACAGGGGTAACTGAAGCTTTCTTT	CASSDQRGTGVTEAFF	TRBJ1-1	TRBV9	-	TRBD1
TGCGCCAGCAGCTTCGACACCTCCTACGAGCAGTACTTC	CASSFDTSYEQYF	TRBJ2-7	TRBV5-1	many	-
TGTGCCAGTAGTCACCGGGACACAGCCCTCTCTGGGGCCAACGTCCTGACTTTC	CASSHRDTALSGANVLTF	TRBJ2-6	TRBV19	many	-
TGTGCCAGCAGCTTACAGGGGGACTATAGCAATCAGCCCCAGCATTTT	CASSLQGDYSNQPQHF	TRBJ1-5	TRBV11-2	-	TRBD1
TGCGCCAGCAGCCAGTTCGTTATCGCTGAAGCTTTCTTT	CASSQFVIAEAFF	TRBJ1-1	TRBV4-3	many	-
TGTGCCAGCAGTTACTTTACGGGAGGCTACGAGCAGTACTTC	CASSYFTGGYEQYF	TRBJ2-7	TRBV6-5	-	TRBD2
TGCGCCAGCAGCTTGCTACAGAACATGAACACTGAAGCTTTCTTT	CASSLLQNMNTEAFF	TRBJ1-1	TRBV5-1	many	-
TGTGCCCGCAGCTCTCCGACAGAGACCACTGACGCTTTCTTT	CARSSPTETTDAFF	TRBJ1-1	TRBV7-9	-	-
TGTGCCAGCAGGACTTTTGCGGGACTCACAGATACGCAGTATTTT	CASRTFAGLTDTQYF	TRBJ2-3	TRBV6-4	many	-
TGTGCCAGTAGTGGCAGCTATAATTCACCCCTCCACTTT	CASSGSYNSPLHF	TRBJ1-6	TRBV19	-	-
TGTGCCAGCAGCTCCTACCAGGGACAGGGAAGGGACGGGCAGTACTTC	CASSSYQGQGRDGQYF	TRBJ2-7	TRBV7-9	-	TRBD1
TGTGCCAGCAGTTTAGCTAGCGGGGGTCGAGAGACCCAGTACTTC	CASSLASGGRETQYF	TRBJ2-5	TRBV12-3/TRBV12-4	-	TRBD2
TGCAGTGCTAGCGCCGGACCCTATGGCTGCACCTTC	CSASAGPYGCTF	TRBJ1-2	TRBV20-1	-	-